One sample yielded the 24 T cell receptor beta chains listed below, sequenced in a study of early T cells in non-severe SARS-CoV-2 infection. TCRdb called the 5' RACE reads again in MiXCR, with one record for every CDR3 protein. The repertoire consists of tens of thousands of distinct CDR3 sequences, with 5.6% occurring once and the leading ten covering 6% to 7%. The sample consisted of whole blood. The origin of the receptors is an adult who was a healthcare worker with PCR-confirmed SARS-CoV-2 infection or an uninfected control (not recorded which).

In DNA form, the CDR3 reads TGTGCCAGCAGCACTGACCGGGACAGGGGGCTAGGACCCACTGAAGCTTTCTTT. Its protein is CASSTDRDRGLGPTEAFF. The chain links TRBV6-2 or TRBV6-3 to TRBJ1-1, with 12 bases matching TRBD1. Germline V gene lookup returns CDR1 MNHEY and CDR2 SVGEGT. The CDR3 is 18 amino acids. V was clipped by 6 bases and J by 4 bases; unmatched bases: 15.

This clonotype was recorded a few times. Written as DNA, the CDR3 is TGTGCCAGCAGTTATCGGGGGGTCCCCACAGATACGCAGTATTTT. Amino acid sequence: CASSYRGVPTDTQYF. J is TRBJ2-3 and V is TRBV6-5; 7 bases match TRBD2. This CDR3 is built from 15 residues. J gave up 2 bases and V 3 bases, and 5 bases lay outside the gene matches. Germline values: CDR1 MNHEY, CDR2 SVGAGI.

This clonotype was found a few times. The chain employs TRBV21-1 and TRBJ2-6. TRBV21-1 is reported as a pseudogene. CDR3 length: 13 residues. The CDR3 sequence is CALTGSGANVLTF. In DNA form, the CDR3 reads TGTGCCCTTACGGGCTCTGGGGCCAACGTCCTGACTTTC.

This clonotype came up many times. This chain connects TRBV4-1 to TRBJ1-4, with a weak D call TRBD1 (5 bases). The CDR3 is 16 residues long. The germline V gene has CDR1 MGHRA and CDR2 YSYEKL. Trimming pared 4 bases from V and 3 bases from J, leaving 15 bases between. CDR3 sequence (DNA): TGCGCCAGCAGCCTCCCGGAGGGGTTAGCTAATGAAAAACTGTTTTTT. Translation gives CASSLPEGLANEKLFF.

This clonotype was recorded many times. The rearrangement links TRBV7-7 to TRBJ1-4; D is possibly TRBD1 (5 bases). CDR1 and CDR2 from the germline V gene are SSHAT and FNYEAQ (reference sequence). V lost 5 bases, J lost 7 bases, and 11 bases lay in between. The CDR3 sequence is 13 residues long. This CDR3 is CASSRGHSEKLFF. The CDR3 DNA is TGTGCCAGCAGCAGAGGACATTCTGAAAAACTGTTTTTT.

This clonotype was observed many times. The genes are TRBV6-5 and TRBJ2-7; 10 bases line up with TRBD1. Trimming at V came to 6 bases and at J to 3 bases, leaving 8 bases not matched to a gene. The CDR3 covers 15 residues. Germline CDR1 and CDR2: MNHEY and SVGAGI. Here the CDR3 reads CASRRGRTGGYEQYF. The CDR3 DNA reads as TGTGCCAGCAGACGCGGAAGGACAGGGGGCTACGAGCAGTACTTC.

This clonotype has ten or more counts. The genes are TRBV29-1 and TRBJ2-3; D remains unclear. This CDR3 region has 13 residues. CDR1 SQVTM and CDR2 ANQGSEA come from the germline V gene. Trimming stripped 4 bases from V and 0 bases from J, with 8 bases between. CDR3 sequence: CSVGYRSTDTQYF. Written as DNA, the CDR3 is TGCAGCGTTGGTTACCGGAGCACAGATACGCAGTATTTT.

The rearrangement uses TRBV11-3 and TRBJ2-2; TRBD2 might be the D (6 bases). Germline CDR1 SGHNT, CDR2 YENEEA. V was shortened by 3 bases and J by 4 bases, with 15 bases between the two germline ends. The length of the CDR3 is 16 residues. CDR3 amino acids: CASSFTGTQGTGELFF. The CDR3 DNA follows: TGTGCCAGCAGCTTTACCGGGACTCAAGGCACCGGGGAGCTGTTTTTT. Full variable domain (rest looked up from reference TRBV11-3 and TRBJ2-2): EAGVVQSPRYKIIEKKQPVAFWCNPISGHNTLYWYLQNLGQGPELLIRYENEEAVDDSQLPKDRFSAERLKGVDSTLKIQPAELGDSAVYLCASSFTGTQGTGELFFGEGSRLTVL.

V usage is TRBV18 and J usage is TRBJ1-2; possibly TRBD1 for D (6 bases). The CDR3 length is 13 residues. With 6 bases removed from V and 4 bases from J, the gap between germline ends came to 12 bases. Germline V gives CDR1 KGHSH, CDR2 LQKENI. The CDR3 DNA reads as TGTGCCAGCTCTCCTGACAGGAGCTATGGCTACACCTTC. Translated: CASSPDRSYGYTF.

V usage is TRBV7-2 and J usage is TRBJ2-3, with a weak D call TRBD1 (7 bases). V was clipped by 2 bases and J by 1 base, with 16 bases between them. This CDR3 is built from 17 residues. The V gene's germline CDR1 is SGHTA and CDR2 FQGNSA. Here the CDR3 reads CASSLSWGRGGTDTQYF. CDR3 in DNA: TGTGCCAGCAGCTTAAGTTGGGGCAGGGGGGGCACAGATACGCAGTATTTT.

Comment on this clonotype: One end of the junction fails to match germline, which may point to a read error. The chain joins TRBV5-4 to TRBJ1-1; D not resolved. The CDR3 has 13 amino acids. Germline V gives CDR1 SGHNT, CDR2 YYREEE (reference sequence). CDR3 in amino acids: CASNLAANTEAFF. The CDR3 DNA reads as TGTGCCAGCAACTTGGCAGCGAACACTGAAGCTTTCTTT.

The chain has TRBV9 and TRBJ1-2, with TRBD1 as a possible D gene (6 bases). Germline CDR1 reads SGDLS; CDR2 reads YYNGEE. Trimming removed 0 bases at V and 14 bases at J, with 17 bases between. This CDR3 region has 13 residues. The CDR3 nucleotides read TGTGCCAGCAGCGTAGATGGATCGGGGGCCACGACCTTC. As protein: CASSVDGSGATTF.

This clonotype appeared many times. The CDR3, as DNA: TGTGCCAGCAGCGTGGACGGGGCCAACGTCCTGACTTTC. This codes for CASSVDGANVLTF. This chain links TRBV9 with TRBJ2-6; D gene unclear. Trimming pared 2 bases from V and 4 bases from J, leaving 4 bases between. Looked up from germline, CDR1 is SGDLS and CDR2 is YYNGEE. This CDR3 has 13 amino acids.

This rearrangement joins TRBV27 to TRBJ1-2, with D perhaps TRBD1 (5 bases). CDR1 is MNHEY, CDR2 SMNVEV, per germline (reference sequence). This CDR3 contains 14 residues. Trimming took off 4 bases at V and 0 bases at J, with 9 bases between the two ends. The CDR3 loop reads CASSWGGPNYGYTF. The CDR3, as DNA: TGTGCCAGCAGTTGGGGCGGACCTAACTATGGCTACACCTTC.

This clonotype was found many times. The gene calls are TRBV7-8 and TRBJ2-7; tentatively, D is TRBD2 (7 bases). CDR3 size: 13 residues. Germline loops: CDR1 SGHVS, CDR2 FQNEAQ. V lost 9 bases, J lost 5 bases, and 17 bases lay in between. CDR3 protein: CASSRGGGNEQYF. CDR3 DNA sequence: TGTGCCAGTTCTCGTGGGGGGGGCAACGAGCAGTACTTC.

This chain joins TRBV12-5 and TRBJ1-1, with D possibly matching TRBD1 (6 bases). Per germline, CDR1 LGHNT and CDR2 FRNRAP. The CDR3 is made up of 14 amino acids. Trimming shortened V by 0 bases and J by 4 bases, and 9 bases separated the two germline ends. For the CDR3, the DNA is TGTGCTAGTGGTTTGGTACAGGGTGCCACTGAAGCTTTCTTT. It yields the protein CASGLVQGATEAFF. Full variable domain (outside the CDR3, taken from reference TRBV12-5 and TRBJ1-1): DARVTQTPRHKVTEMGQEVTMRCQPILGHNTVFWYRQTMMQGLELLAYFRNRAPLDDSGMPKDRFSAEMPDATLATLKIQPSEPRDSAVYFCASGLVQGATEAFFGQGTRLTVV.

This clonotype has just a few counts. The chain recombines TRBV7-9 with TRBJ2-2; D ambiguous. Per germline, CDR1 SEHNR and CDR2 FQNEAQ (reference sequence). Trimming took 3 bases from V and 0 from J, leaving 5 bases between them. CDR3 length: 14 amino acids. CDR3 amino acids: CASSFHTNTGELFF. CDR3 coding DNA: TGTGCCAGCAGCTTCCACACGAACACCGGGGAGCTGTTTTTT.

Ten or more counts support this clonotype. This sequence joins TRBV7-7 and TRBJ2-5, with D maybe TRBD1 (6 bases). This CDR3 region has 15 residues. Trimming shortened V by 5 bases and J by 4 bases, and 17 bases separated the two germline ends. In germline, CDR1 is SSHAT, CDR2 FNYEAQ (reference sequence). The CDR3 DNA sequence: TGTGCCAGCAGCCTACGTACAGGGTTTGGAGAGACCCAGTACTTC. Translating it yields CASSLRTGFGETQYF.

This clonotype was recorded many times. The V call is TRBV21-1, the J call TRBJ2-4; TRBD1 was called by the table and not checked on the DNA. TRBV21-1 is described as a pseudogene. The CDR3 has 13 residues. Here the CDR3 DNA reads TGTGCCAGCAGCCTACGACAGGGGGACATTCAGTACTTC. As protein: CASSLRQGDIQYF.

About this clonotype: A much larger clone differs by one base, so this may be a read error. The V call is TRBV5-1, the J call TRBJ2-7, with 9 bases identical to TRBD1. Germline V gives CDR1 SGHRS, CDR2 YFSETQ. Trimming took 2 bases from V and 9 from J; bases not matched to a gene: 9. The CDR3 sequence is 14 residues long. CDR3 sequence: CASSLQGALGGQYF. CDR3 coding DNA: TGCGCCAGCAGCTTACAGGGGGCGCTGGGTGGGCAGTACTTC.

This clonotype appeared many times. The rearrangement uses TRBV5-6 and TRBJ2-7, with TRBD2 matching 7 bases. Germline V gives CDR1 SGHDT, CDR2 YYEEEE. V shed 0 bases and J 7 bases; nucleotides not matched to a gene: 16. The CDR3 is 17 amino acids. CDR3 region: CASSLEGGTTSFGEQYF. Here the CDR3 DNA reads TGTGCCAGCAGCTTGGAGGGCGGGACTACCTCTTTTGGGGAGCAGTACTTC.

To note about this clonotype: It may be a read error: a sequence one base away is much more abundant. The V gene is TRBV3-1, the J gene TRBJ2-1; TRBD2 aligns across 12 bases. Germline CDR1 and CDR2: LGHDT and YNNKEL (reference sequence). V trimming: 7 bases; J trimming: 8 bases; junction bases outside the gene matches: 12. The CDR3 sequence is 16 residues long. The CDR3 DNA reads as TGTGCCAGCACCTACGGGCACCTAGCGGGAGGGGATGAGCAGTTCTTC. This encodes CASTYGHLAGGDEQFF.

This clonotype came up many times. The rearrangement joins TRBV4-1 to TRBJ1-4; 8 bases align to TRBD1. CDR3 length equals 15 residues. V lost 2 bases to trimming and J lost 3 bases; unmatched junction nucleotides: 2. Germline V lookup: CDR1 MGHRA, CDR2 YSYEKL. CDR3 nucleotide sequence: TGCGCCAGCAGCCAACAGGGGGCATCTAATGAAAAACTGTTTTTT. This translates into CASSQQGASNEKLFF.

This clonotype has a count of ten or more. The chain carries TRBV7-9 and TRBJ2-1; D not resolved. Trimming took 1 base from V and 8 from J, leaving 3 bases between them. The CDR3 loop spans 11 amino acids. Germline V lookup: CDR1 SEHNR, CDR2 FQNEAQ (reference sequence). CDR3 sequence reads: CASSLGHEQFF. In DNA, the CDR3 is TGTGCCAGCAGCTTAGGCCATGAGCAGTTCTTC.